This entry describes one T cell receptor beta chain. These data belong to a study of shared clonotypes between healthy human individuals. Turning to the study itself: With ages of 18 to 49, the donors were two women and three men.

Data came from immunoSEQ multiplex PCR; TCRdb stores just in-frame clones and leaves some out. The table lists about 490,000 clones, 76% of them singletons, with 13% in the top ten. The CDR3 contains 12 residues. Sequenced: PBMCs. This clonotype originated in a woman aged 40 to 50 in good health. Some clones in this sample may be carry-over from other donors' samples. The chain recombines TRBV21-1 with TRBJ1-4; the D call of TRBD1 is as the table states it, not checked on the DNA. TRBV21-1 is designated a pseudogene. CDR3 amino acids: CASRSTNEKLFF. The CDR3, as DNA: TGTGCCTCCCGATCGACAAATGAAAAACTGTTTTTT.